A single TCR beta chain is shown here with its context. Antigen unknown. The data belong to a study of T cell responses to AZD1222 COVID-19 vaccine. The wider study: Second doses were pooled across both intervals (about 4 or about 12 weeks). Points from the study as a whole: Repertoire collection took place solely once the T cell response had peaked.

Per the germline V gene, CDR1 is LGHDT and CDR2 is YNNKEL (reference sequence). The germline V and J ends were trimmed by 3 bases and 1 base, with 7 bases remaining between them. The CDR3 runs 13 residues. The protocol was immunoSEQ multiplex PCR, while the TCRdb copy is restricted to in-frame clones and leaves out a portion. Of over 75,000 clones listed, roughly nine tenths are singletons. The genes are TRBV3-1 (or the pseudogene TRBV3-2) and TRBJ2-7; D not resolved. The specimen comprised peripheral blood, sampled on day 0 of AZD1222 vaccination. This clonotype was obtained from an adult in good health. Written as DNA, the CDR3 is TGTGCCAGCAGCCATTTAAATTCCTACGAGCAGTACTTC. Its translation: CASSHLNSYEQYF.